This T cell receptor (beta chain) is from a study of CD8+ T cells in alopecia areata. This clone was seen only once. The target antigen is unknown. The treatment is: oral pan-JAK inhibitor, 5-10 mg twice daily. Study conclusions and caveats: Scalp and blood samples kept many expanded lesional clones throughout tofacitinib.

Germline V gene sequence: CDR1 LGHNA, CDR2 YNFKEQ. The CDR3 length is 15 residues. V gave up 0 bases and J gave up 7 bases, with 13 bases separating them. RNA extraction and reverse transcription yielded cDNA as sequencing template. Using immunoSEQ multiplex PCR, the repertoire was profiled, and TCRdb retains in-frame clones only, with some absent. The sample has 110,000 to 150,000 clones, 50% to 65% seen once. This chain links TRBV4-2 with TRBJ2-1; either TRBD1 or TRBD2 may supply D (5 bases each). The sequence came from a human donor with alopecia areata. The starting material was CD8+ T cells sorted from blood, obtained at week 4, from a patient treated with tofacitinib. The CDR3 DNA reads as TGTGCCAGCAGCCAAGAAGACTACGGGACGAATGAGCAGTTCTTC. Encoded protein: CASSQEDYGTNEQFF.